Following are 18 T cell receptor beta chains from one sample sequenced in a study of shared clonotypes between healthy human individuals (dated by TCRdb to about 2020). The protocol used for the library was the immunoSEQ multiplex PCR assay. TCRdb carries this immuneACCESS record with in-frame sequences only. Its versions omit some clonotypes, under half of them owing to an unresolved V gene in the studies checked, with the rest unexplained. For this sample the table gives some 2.4 million clones, of which more than 85% were detected only once. The ten largest account for about 0.38% of the sample. Sequences were obtained from naive CD4+ T cells from PBMCs. The cell subset or site label corresponds to: CD45RA+ positively selected. The origin of the receptors is a man aged 18 to 30 in good health. Some clones in this sample may be carry-over from other donors' samples.

The chain joins TRBV7-2 to TRBJ1-3; no firm D call. CDR1 is SGHTA and CDR2 is FQGNSA in the germline V gene. V dropped 3 bases and J dropped 4 bases, with 13 bases sitting between them. This CDR3 comprises 15 residues. The CDR3 region is CASSLWAGVGNTIYF. CDR3 coding DNA: TGTGCCAGCAGCTTGTGGGCCGGGGTAGGAAACACCATATATTTT.

The V call is TRBV9, the J call TRBJ2-3; D is unclear. V was pared by 4 bases and J by 9 bases, with 21 bases between. Germline V CDR1 and CDR2: SGDLS, YYNGEE. The CDR3 covers 15 residues. The CDR3, as DNA: TGTGCCAGCAGCCAAAGGGTAGATCACGGTGAGACGCAGTATTTT. Its protein is CASSQRVDHGETQYF.

V and J are TRBV28 and TRBJ1-4; 7 bases are a match to TRBD1. The CDR3 totals 14 residues. Trimming at V came to 7 bases and at J to 7 bases, leaving 9 bases not matched to a gene. Germline V gene data show CDR1 as MDHEN and CDR2 as SYDVKM. The CDR3 DNA reads TGTGCCAGCAACCAGGGGGGCAGTCTTGAAAAACTGTTTTTT. The encoded protein is CASNQGGSLEKLFF.

The chain uses TRBV4-1 and TRBJ1-2; 9 bases fit TRBD1. Trimming removed 3 bases from V and 4 bases from J; junction bases left unmatched: 6. Germline CDR1 MGHRA, CDR2 YSYEKL. CDR3 length: 15 amino acids. The CDR3 DNA sequence: TGCGCCAGCAGCCAGGGCGGACAGGGGATCTATGGCTACACCTTC. Residues: CASSQGGQGIYGYTF.

The chain uses TRBV6-4 and TRBJ1-5, with D possibly TRBD1 on 6 matching bases. Germline CDR1 MRHNA, CDR2 SNTAGT. The CDR3 totals 15 residues. V gave up 6 bases and J gave up 4 bases, with 16 bases separating them. The CDR3 bases are TGTGCCAGCAGCGAGACAGGTCCTCTTAATCAGCCCCAGCATTTT. It translates to CASSETGPLNQPQHF.

This sequence joins TRBV5-1 and TRBJ2-2, with TRBD2 matching 7 bases. J gave up 4 bases and V 0 bases, and 3 bases lay outside the gene matches. CDR1 and CDR2 (germline): SGHRS, YFSETQ. CDR3 length: 15 residues. The CDR3 protein is CASSLDLAVTGELFF. The CDR3 bases are TGCGCCAGCAGCTTGGACCTAGCGGTCACCGGGGAGCTGTTTTTT. Complete variable domain (other parts from reference TRBV5-1 and TRBJ2-2): KAGVTQTPRYLIKTRGQQVTLSCSPISGHRSVSWYQQTPGQGLQFLFEYFSETQRNKGNFPGRFSGRQFSNSRSEMNVSTLELGDSALYLCASSLDLAVTGELFFGEGSRLTVL.

Details on this clone: In the same sample, other DNA sequences code for this CDR3. J is TRBJ1-1 and V is TRBV28, with D maybe TRBD1 (5 bases). The germline CDR1 and CDR2 sequences are MDHEN and SYDVKM. There are 12 residues in the CDR3. Trimming took off 6 bases at V and 4 bases at J, with 9 bases between the two ends. This CDR3 reads CASSSGPTEAFF. The CDR3 bases are TGTGCCAGCAGCTCAGGGCCCACTGAAGCTTTCTTT.

To note about this clone: The DNA is omitted, as the CDR3 cannot be located on it reliably, and the CDR3 follows TCRdb's listing. The chain couples TRBV2 to TRBJ1-4. Counting both end residues, the CDR3 totals 12 amino acids. Germline CDR1 reads SNHLY; CDR2 reads FYNNEI. CDR3 loop: CASILDNEKLFF.

The chain recombines TRBV18 with TRBJ1-1; D is undetermined. With 0 bases removed from V and 9 bases from J, the gap between germline ends came to 14 bases. The CDR3 totals 14 residues. CDR1 KGHSH and CDR2 LQKENI come from the germline V gene. The chain's CDR3 is CASSPPSGDKQAFF. The CDR3 DNA is TGTGCCAGCTCACCACCGTCCGGAGACAAGCAAGCTTTCTTT.

The V call is TRBV4-1, the J call TRBJ2-5; unclear D gene. This CDR3 comprises 15 residues. Trimming shortened V by 1 base and J by 2 bases, and 11 bases separated the two germline ends. Germline V CDR1 and CDR2: MGHRA, YSYEKL. The DNA of the CDR3 is TGCGCCAGCAGCCAAGGGAGCAATATTCAAGAGACCCAGTACTTC. Protein sequence: CASSQGSNIQETQYF.

This chain uses TRBV5-1 with TRBJ1-2; D gene uncertain. Germline values: CDR1 SGHRS, CDR2 YFSETQ. There are 14 residues in the CDR3. V dropped 7 bases and J dropped 3 bases, with 16 bases sitting between them. CDR3 DNA: TGCGCCAGCGCTATAGAATCCCTGGACTATGGCTACACCTTC. Protein product: CASAIESLDYGYTF.

CDR3 in amino acids: CASSPGRMGAQFF. The CDR3 nucleotides read TGTGCCAGCAGCCCCGGGAGGATGGGTGCGCAGTTCTTC. V is TRBV7-6 and J is TRBJ2-1, with 7 bases lining up with TRBD2. V gave up 5 bases and J gave up 12 bases; unmatched junction bases: 10. Germline V gives CDR1 SGHVS, CDR2 FNYEAQ. The CDR3 spans 13 residues.

The chain uses TRBV5-1 and TRBJ2-3; weak D call: TRBD2 (6 bases). Germline-derived CDR1 and CDR2 are SGHRS and YFSETQ. This CDR3 spans 15 amino acids. Trimming pared 0 bases from V and 7 bases from J, leaving 15 bases between. The CDR3 DNA follows: TGCGCCAGCAGCTTGGGGGTCCGCGGGGAGAATACGCAGTATTTT. Its translation: CASSLGVRGENTQYF.

This chain joins TRBV9 and TRBJ1-3; the D is unclear. The CDR3 consists of 16 residues. Germline-derived CDR1 and CDR2 are SGDLS and YYNGEE. V dropped 2 bases and J dropped 2 bases, with 14 bases sitting between them. CDR3 nucleotide sequence: TGTGCCAGCAGCGTCGGCCTTTTAAGGGCTGGAAACACCATATATTTT. Amino acids: CASSVGLLRAGNTIYF.

The rearrangement joins TRBV28 to TRBJ1-2; D perhaps matches TRBD1 (6 bases). Germline V CDR1 and CDR2: MDHEN, SYDVKM. V was shortened by 5 bases and J by 0 bases, with 19 bases between the two germline ends. The CDR3 is 17 residues long. CDR3 bases: TGTGCCAGCAGTGGGGGGGGCGCAGCCATCGCTAACTATGGCTACACCTTC. It is translated as CASSGGGAAIANYGYTF.

The rearrangement links TRBV7-9 to TRBJ2-5; D is uncertain. Germline V gene lookup returns CDR1 SEHNR and CDR2 FQNEAQ (reference sequence). This CDR3 spans 11 amino acids. Trimming left V 7 bases short and J 5 bases short, with 8 bases between. The CDR3, as DNA: TGTGCCAGCAAAGGTGGGGAGACCCAGTACTTC. Residues: CASKGGETQYF.

The J gene is TRBJ2-7, the V gene TRBV4-1, with 14 positions matching TRBD2. The V segment lost 3 bases and the J segment 5 bases; nucleotides outside the gene matches: 3. CDR1 is MGHRA and CDR2 is YSYEKL in the germline V gene. This CDR3 region has 15 residues. The CDR3 bases are TGCGCCAGCAGCCACGGACTAGCGGGAGGAAACGAGCAGTACTTC. This codes for CASSHGLAGGNEQYF.

CDR3 sequence reads: CASTRTGGSYYEQYF. CDR3 DNA sequence: TGTGCCAGTACCCGGACAGGGGGCAGTTACTACGAGCAGTACTTC. The chain links TRBV19 to TRBJ2-7; 11 bases match TRBD1. Germline V gene lookup returns CDR1 LNHDA and CDR2 SQIVND (reference sequence). The ends lost 7 bases at V and 3 bases at J; junction bases unmatched: 8. CDR3 size: 15 residues. Combining the CDR3 with reference TRBV19 and TRBJ2-7 gives the whole variable domain DGGITQSPKYLFRKEGQNVTLSCEQNLNHDAMYWYRQDPGQGLRLIYYSQIVNDFQKGDIAEGYSVSREKKESFPLTVTSAQKNPTAFYLCASTRTGGSYYEQYFGPGTRLTVT.